The 25 T cell receptor beta chains given below trace back to one sample, sequenced in a study of OX40 agonist ivuxolimab in advanced cancers. Method: immunoSEQ multiplex PCR; TCRdb's copy keeps in-frame clones and lacks some. This table holds 45,000 to 65,000 clones, around nine tenths found once. The input for sequencing was CD4+ or CD8+ T cells sorted from blood, taken in a trial of the OX40 agonist ivuxolimab. These receptor sequences come from an adult with an advanced solid tumor such as melanoma, head and neck, liver or kidney cancer.

This clone is medium-sized. The V gene is TRBV7-9, the J gene TRBJ2-7; 7 positions match TRBD2. V was pared by 4 bases and J by 3 bases, with 9 bases of the junction left unmatched. The CDR3 covers 15 residues. Per the germline V gene, CDR1 is SEHNR and CDR2 is FQNEAQ (reference sequence). The CDR3 loop is CASSSGGLRLYEQYF. The CDR3 DNA reads TGTGCCAGCAGCTCGGGGGGACTAAGACTCTACGAGCAGTACTTC.

This clone is medium-sized. The chain carries TRBV19 and TRBJ1-2; TRBD1 aligns across 9 bases. From germline, CDR1 is LNHDA and CDR2 SQIVND (reference sequence). V shed 7 bases and J 4 bases; nucleotides not matched to a gene: 10. This CDR3 region has 15 residues. CDR3 DNA sequence: TGTGCCAGTAAAACCCCGGACAGGGGAGGCTATGGCTACACCTTC. It codes for CASKTPDRGGYGYTF.

The CDR3 is CASSYLTSGRVNEQFF. The CDR3 DNA reads TGTGCCAGCAGTTATCTGACTAGCGGGAGGGTAAATGAGCAGTTCTTC. The chain carries TRBV6-5 and TRBJ2-1; TRBD2 aligns across 14 bases. CDR3 length equals 16 residues. V lost 3 bases, J lost 7 bases, and 5 bases stayed unmatched. Germline CDR1 MNHEY, CDR2 SVGAGI.

The CDR3: CASSVGGLAGGPPYEQYF. Written as DNA, the CDR3 is TGTGCCAGCAGCGTCGGAGGACTAGCGGGAGGGCCTCCCTACGAGCAGTACTTC. This rearrangement joins TRBV9 to TRBJ2-7; 15 bases line up with TRBD2. Germline loops: CDR1 SGDLS, CDR2 YYNGEE. The CDR3 spans 18 residues. V gave up 2 bases and J gave up 2 bases; unmatched junction bases: 8.

This clone came up once. The chain joins TRBV18 to TRBJ1-4; no clear D gene. V was clipped by 4 bases and J by 0 bases, with 12 bases between them. Germline CDR1 reads KGHSH; CDR2 reads LQKENI. The CDR3 extends over 16 amino acids. The CDR3 nucleotides read TGTGCCAGCTCACTGCAAGGACGGACAACTAATGAAAAACTGTTTTTT. This encodes CASSLQGRTTNEKLFF. The complete variable domain, with remaining parts taken from reference TRBV18 and TRBJ1-4, reads NAGVMQNPRHLVRRRGQEARLRCSPMKGHSHVYWYRQLPEEGLKFMVYLQKENIIDESGMPKERFSAEFPKEGPSILRIQQVVRGDSAAYFCASSLQGRTTNEKLFFGSGTQLSVL.

The chain carries TRBV7-8 and TRBJ2-5, with TRBD1 matching over 7 bases. The junction had 5 bases not matched to a gene; V was cut back by 0 bases and J by 1 base. The germline V gene encodes CDR1 SGHVS and CDR2 FQNEAQ. The CDR3 is 16 residues long. The CDR3 DNA is TGTGCCAGCAGCTTAGCAGGGGGCATCGGCCAAGAGACCCAGTACTTC. Translating it yields CASSLAGGIGQETQYF.

The V call is TRBV7-8, the J call TRBJ1-4; no reliable D call. The V gene lost 3 bases and the J gene lost 7 bases, with 15 bases spanning the gap. The CDR3 runs to 15 residues. Germline V gene lookup returns CDR1 SGHVS and CDR2 FQNEAQ. The CDR3 DNA follows: TGTGCCAGCAGCTTGGACGGTCGGATTGGTGAAAAACTGTTTTTT. Translated, it gives CASSLDGRIGEKLFF.

V and J are TRBV30 and TRBJ2-7; D possibly uses TRBD1 or TRBD2 (6 bases each). Germline CDR1 is GTSNPN and CDR2 is SVGIG (reference sequence). This CDR3 comprises 16 residues. The germline V and J ends were trimmed by 4 bases and 1 base, with 20 bases remaining between them. CDR3 sequence reads: CAWTPPGSRGSYEQYF. The CDR3 DNA follows: TGTGCCTGGACTCCCCCCGGGAGCAGGGGATCCTACGAGCAGTACTTC.

The genes are TRBV7-3 and TRBJ2-1, with D perhaps TRBD2 (6 bases). The CDR3 totals 13 residues. Germline CDR1 is SGHTA and CDR2 is FQGTGA. V lost 2 bases to trimming and J lost 5 bases, with 7 bases between them. The CDR3 loop reads CASSLGRNNEQFF. CDR3 in DNA: TGTGCCAGCAGCTTAGGGAGGAACAATGAGCAGTTCTTC.

The V gene is TRBV7-9, the J gene TRBJ1-1; D is undetermined. V dropped 3 bases and J dropped 1 base, with 9 bases sitting between them. The germline gives CDR1 SEHNR, CDR2 FQNEAQ (reference sequence). This CDR3 is 14 amino acids long. The CDR3 loop reads CASSFGSWNTEAFF. In DNA form, the CDR3 reads TGTGCCAGCAGCTTTGGAAGCTGGAACACTGAAGCTTTCTTT.

This sequence joins TRBV4-1 and TRBJ2-1; 12 nucleotides match TRBD2. The CDR3 totals 17 residues. The V and J ends lost 2 bases and 4 bases, in that order; junction bases with no gene match: 6. Per the germline V gene, CDR1 is MGHRA and CDR2 is YSYEKL. The CDR3 bases are TGCGCCAGCAGCCAAATGACTAGCGGGAGCCCGTACAATGAGCAGTTCTTC. Amino acids: CASSQMTSGSPYNEQFF.

V and J are TRBV7-2 and TRBJ2-1; the match to TRBD2 covers 10 bases. The germline V gene has CDR1 SGHTA and CDR2 FQGNSA. This CDR3 has 15 residues. V was clipped by 6 bases and J by 1 base; unmatched bases: 3. CDR3 in amino acids: CASRSSGRSYNEQFF. The DNA for the CDR3 is TGTGCCAGCAGGTCTAGCGGGAGATCCTACAATGAGCAGTTCTTC.

This chain links TRBV28 with TRBJ2-6; TRBD2 is a possible D gene (6 bases). From germline, CDR1 is MDHEN and CDR2 SYDVKM. The germline V and J ends were trimmed by 3 bases and 2 bases, with 8 bases remaining between them. The CDR3 covers 15 residues. The CDR3 nucleotides are TGTGCCAGCAGTTTCCCGGGGGCTGGGGCCAACGTCCTGACTTTC. Amino acids: CASSFPGAGANVLTF.

This clone has just a few counts. This chain joins TRBV28 and TRBJ2-1, with no clear D. The CDR3 totals 16 residues. Trimming cost V 5 bases and J 3 bases, with 17 bases left between them. Germline CDR1 is MDHEN and CDR2 is SYDVKM. CDR3 bases: TGTGCCAGCAGTCCGTACTCAGGCCCCTACTACAATGAGCAGTTCTTC. Translating gives CASSPYSGPYYNEQFF.

This clone was seen a few times. The rearrangement uses TRBV5-1 and TRBJ1-3, with a possible D match to TRBD1 (5 bases). This CDR3 is 15 amino acids long. V was shortened by 4 bases and J by 8 bases, with 19 bases between the two germline ends. Germline values: CDR1 SGHRS, CDR2 YFSETQ. The CDR3 bases are TGCGCCAGCAGCCCGACAGTGGCAGGGAGTGACACCATATATTTT. It translates to CASSPTVAGSDTIYF.

The chain joins TRBV10-2 to TRBJ1-5; a weak D match, TRBD1 (5 bases). This CDR3 comprises 14 residues. CDR1 is WSHSY, CDR2 SAAADI, per germline. V was shortened by 2 bases and J by 5 bases, with 10 bases between the two germline ends. CDR3 sequence: CASSEVGGDQPQHF. The CDR3 DNA follows: TGCGCCAGCAGTGAGGTGGGGGGGGATCAGCCCCAGCATTTT.

V is TRBV12-5 and J is TRBJ2-5; D may be TRBD2 (6 bases). Trimming cost V 5 bases and J 5 bases, with 18 bases left between them. CDR1 and CDR2 (germline): LGHNT, FRNRAP. The CDR3 runs to 15 residues. The CDR3 DNA reads TGTGCTAGTGGTCTCCCCCGGGCCCGGGGGGAGACCCAGTACTTC. The encoded protein is CASGLPRARGETQYF.

The V gene is TRBV7-2, the J gene TRBJ1-1, with D possibly TRBD1 on 6 matching bases. CDR1 and CDR2 (germline): SGHTA, FQGNSA. There are 15 residues in the CDR3. Trimming removed 2 bases from V and 2 bases from J, with 12 bases in between. The CDR3 is CASSLPVDRNTEAFF. In nucleotides, the CDR3 is TGTGCCAGCAGCTTACCAGTGGACAGAAACACTGAAGCTTTCTTT. Full variable domain (rest looked up from reference TRBV7-2 and TRBJ1-1): GAGVSQSPSNKVTEKGKDVELRCDPISGHTALYWYRQSLGQGLEFLIYFQGNSAPDKSGLPSDRFSAERTGGSVSTLTIQRTQQEDSAVYLCASSLPVDRNTEAFFGQGTRLTVV.

The chain employs TRBV6-4 and TRBJ1-1; TRBD1 aligns across 11 bases. The CDR3 runs 15 residues. Trimming took 4 bases from V and 5 from J; bases not matched to a gene: 6. From germline, CDR1 is MRHNA and CDR2 SNTAGT. CDR3 sequence reads: CASSADRGRRTEAFF. The CDR3 coding sequence is TGTGCCAGCAGTGCGGACAGGGGGCGACGGACTGAAGCTTTCTTT.

The chain uses TRBV5-4 and TRBJ2-5; unclear D gene. Trimming cost V 0 bases and J 5 bases, with 11 bases left between them. The CDR3 covers 14 residues. Germline lookup yields CDR1 SGHNT and CDR2 YYREEE (reference sequence). The CDR3 here is CASSLGYGRETQYF. Here the CDR3 DNA reads TGTGCCAGCAGCTTGGGTTACGGTCGGGAGACCCAGTACTTC.

The chain uses TRBV9 and TRBJ1-4, with D possibly being TRBD1 (5 bases). The germline V gene encodes CDR1 SGDLS and CDR2 YYNGEE. Deletions cut 3 bases from V and 7 bases from J, with 19 bases between. This CDR3 comprises 16 residues. The CDR3 here is CASSAGTSSAGEKLFF. The CDR3 nucleotides read TGTGCCAGCAGCGCGGGGACCTCCAGCGCGGGTGAAAAACTGTTTTTT.

The chain combines TRBV27 with TRBJ1-2, with D maybe TRBD1 (5 bases). Trimming pared 5 bases from V and 0 bases from J, leaving 10 bases between. This CDR3 is 14 amino acids long. Germline lookup yields CDR1 MNHEY and CDR2 SMNVEV (reference sequence). CDR3 region: CASSNGATNYGYTF. CDR3 DNA sequence: TGTGCCAGCAGTAACGGGGCTACTAACTATGGCTACACCTTC.

The chain employs TRBV7-2 and TRBJ2-5; D remains unclear. Germline V gene sequence: CDR1 SGHTA, CDR2 FQGNSA. CDR3 length: 14 residues. Trimming took 0 bases from V and 4 from J, leaving 9 bases between them. In DNA, the CDR3 is TGTGCCAGCAGCTTAGCTGGCCCTCGAGAGACCCAGTACTTC. Residues: CASSLAGPRETQYF.

This chain links TRBV5-1 with TRBJ2-3; TRBD2 matches at 7 bases. With V trimmed by 4 bases and J by 0 bases, 5 bases remained unmatched. This CDR3 is 15 amino acids long. Germline CDR1 SGHRS, CDR2 YFSETQ. The CDR3 DNA is TGCGCCAGCAGCGGCGACGGGGGGAGCACAGATACGCAGTATTTT. Protein product: CASSGDGGSTDTQYF.

The CDR3 DNA reads as TGTGCCAGCAGCGTAGACCTGGACAGGGGGCTTCTCGAGCAGTACTTC. This sequence encodes CASSVDLDRGLLEQYF. The chain has TRBV9 and TRBJ2-7; 11 bases are a match to TRBD1. The CDR3 consists of 16 residues. The germline V gene encodes CDR1 SGDLS and CDR2 YYNGEE. Unmatched junction bases numbered 8, after V lost 0 bases and J lost 6 bases.